These 23 T cell receptor beta chains were sequenced from one sample in a study of spatial heterogeneity in lung cancer. Time point noted: sample taken at primary tumor resection. Unsorted whole RNA from tumor, nontumor lung or frozen PBMC underwent sequencing. Each CDR3 protein gets one entry after TCRdb re-called the 5' RACE reads with MiXCR. The top ten hold 6.5% to 10% of the sample, which has 5,500 to 8,000 distinct CDR3 sequences, 5.4% seen once. The sequences come from normal lung tissue next to the tumor, collected at surgery. The receptors here all came from a female donor with early-stage non-small cell lung cancer.

The chain recombines TRBV29-1 with TRBJ2-5; D is possibly TRBD1 or TRBD2 (5 bases each). V was cut by 6 bases and J by 3 bases, with 11 bases left in between. The CDR3 runs to 12 residues. The V gene's germline CDR1 is SQVTM and CDR2 ANQGSEA. The CDR3 loop is CSVDQGEETQYF. CDR3 nucleotide sequence: TGCAGCGTCGATCAGGGAGAAGAGACCCAGTACTTC.

CDR3 nucleotide sequence: TGTGCCATCAGTGAGCCAGGGTTCACAGATACGCAGTATTTT. It yields the protein CAISEPGFTDTQYF. V and J are TRBV10-3 and TRBJ2-3; the D gene is possibly TRBD1 (5 bases). V shed 2 bases and J shed 2 bases, with 8 bases lying between them. CDR1 is ENHRY, CDR2 SYGVKD, per germline. The CDR3 length is 14 residues.

This clonotype was picked up many times. This chain connects TRBV6-5 to TRBJ2-1; D possibly corresponds to TRBD2 (6 bases). Deletions cut 8 bases from V and 4 bases from J, with 15 bases between. Germline V gives CDR1 MNHEY, CDR2 SVGAGI. The CDR3 extends over 14 amino acids. The CDR3: CASGLADPYNEQFF. The CDR3 DNA sequence: TGTGCCAGCGGTTTAGCGGATCCATACAATGAGCAGTTCTTC.

This clonotype rates as medium-sized. V and J are TRBV28 and TRBJ2-4; possibly TRBD2 for D (5 bases). The germline CDR1 and CDR2 sequences are MDHEN and SYDVKM. Deletions cut 2 bases from V and 0 bases from J, with 8 bases between. The CDR3 length is 15 residues. The CDR3 region is CASSLSGLAKNIQYF. The CDR3 bases are TGTGCCAGCAGTTTAAGCGGACTAGCCAAAAACATTCAGTACTTC.

The chain links TRBV7-2 to TRBJ2-3; 8 bases match TRBD2. Trimming took 5 bases from V and 2 from J; bases not matched to a gene: 9. The germline V gene encodes CDR1 SGHTA and CDR2 FQGNSA. This CDR3 is built from 16 residues. The CDR3 spells CASSTFLAGTTDTQYF. The CDR3 DNA reads as TGTGCCAGCAGCACTTTTTTAGCGGGAACCACAGATACGCAGTATTTT.

This clonotype was detected many times. V gene TRBV5-1 combines with J gene TRBJ2-2; 9 bases align to TRBD2. CDR3 length: 17 amino acids. Per germline, CDR1 SGHRS and CDR2 YFSETQ. Trimming at V came to 4 bases and at J to 2 bases, leaving 9 bases not matched to a gene. The CDR3 sequence is CASSGSTSGVNTGELFF. The DNA of the CDR3 is TGCGCCAGCAGCGGATCGACTAGCGGAGTTAACACCGGGGAGCTGTTTTTT.

The chain employs TRBV19 and TRBJ2-3; 8 bases map to TRBD2. This CDR3 has 17 amino acids. Germline CDR1 reads LNHDA; CDR2 reads SQIVND (reference sequence). Trimming removed 7 bases from V and 4 bases from J; junction bases left unmatched: 16. Here the CDR3 reads CASKDPFAGGVADTQYF. DNA for the CDR3: TGTGCCAGTAAAGACCCCTTCGCGGGAGGTGTTGCAGATACGCAGTATTTT.

This clonotype counts as medium-sized. The genes are TRBV27 and TRBJ2-7; TRBD1 matches at 8 bases. Trimming took 6 bases from V and 4 from J; bases not matched to a gene: 5. The CDR3 covers 13 residues. Germline loops: CDR1 MNHEY, CDR2 SMNVEV (reference sequence). Here the CDR3 reads CASSPTGEYEQYF. For the CDR3, the DNA is TGTGCCAGCAGCCCGACAGGGGAATACGAGCAGTACTTC.

This clonotype is termed medium-sized. This chain uses TRBV7-6 with TRBJ2-2; D is ambiguous. The CDR3 contains 12 residues. The V and J ends lost 3 bases and 7 bases respectively, with 6 bases between them. Germline V gene data show CDR1 as SGHVS and CDR2 as FNYEAQ. The CDR3 DNA reads as TGTGCCAGCAGCTTCAACGGCGGGGAGCTGTTTTTT. It encodes CASSFNGGELFF.

This clonotype was detected many times. This chain connects TRBV7-6 to TRBJ1-6, with 8 bases aligning to TRBD1. This CDR3 comprises 14 residues. Germline V CDR1 and CDR2: SGHVS, FNYEAQ. Trimming at V came to 4 bases and at J to 6 bases, leaving 2 bases not matched to a gene. The CDR3 sequence is CASSSDRGNSPLHF. The CDR3 DNA is TGTGCCAGCAGCTCCGACAGGGGTAATTCACCCCTCCACTTT.

This clonotype was seen repeatedly, ten times or more. This rearrangement joins TRBV24-1 to TRBJ2-1; either TRBD1 or TRBD2 may supply D (5 bases each). The V end was cut by 6 bases, the J end by 0 bases, with 20 bases between. CDR1 and CDR2 from the germline V gene are KGHDR and SFDVKD. The CDR3 is made up of 18 amino acids. The CDR3 DNA sequence: TGTGCCACCAGTCCAGGACCGATAATTGGGGGCTCCTACAATGAGCAGTTCTTC. This codes for CATSPGPIIGGSYNEQFF.

The rearrangement joins TRBV27 to TRBJ2-7; 8 bases match TRBD1. This CDR3 is built from 14 residues. V was clipped by 6 bases and J by 3 bases; unmatched bases: 7. CDR1 is MNHEY and CDR2 is SMNVEV in the germline V gene (reference sequence). The DNA for the CDR3 is TGTGCCAGCAGGGGGACAGGTACCTTCTACGAGCAGTACTTC. It encodes CASRGTGTFYEQYF.

This clonotype qualifies as medium-sized. V is TRBV19 and J is TRBJ1-4; TRBD1 might be the D (6 bases). The V gene's germline CDR1 is LNHDA and CDR2 SQIVND (reference sequence). V was shortened by 3 bases and J by 8 bases, with 10 bases between the two germline ends. This CDR3 region has 13 residues. DNA for the CDR3: TGTGCCAGTAGTATTCAGGGGCACGAAAAACTGTTTTTT. This translates into CASSIQGHEKLFF.

In its sample, this clonotype ranks as medium-sized. The V gene is TRBV20-1, the J gene TRBJ2-5; 8 bases map to TRBD2. The germline gives CDR1 DFQATT, CDR2 SNEGSKA (reference sequence). V was clipped by 4 bases and J by 2 bases; unmatched bases: 6. The CDR3 contains 14 residues. The CDR3 DNA reads as TGCAGTGCTATGGCTAGCGGGTCTCAAGAGACCCAGTACTTC. Amino acids: CSAMASGSQETQYF.

By share, this clonotype ranks as medium-sized. CDR3 sequence: CASSLPGQGTDTQYF. CDR3 coding DNA: TGTGCCAGCAGTTTACCGGGACAGGGCACAGATACGCAGTATTTT. The genes are TRBV28 and TRBJ2-3; 8 nucleotides match TRBD1. The V gene end was trimmed by 2 bases and the J gene end by 1 base; junction bases not matched to a gene: 2. Germline CDR1 is MDHEN and CDR2 is SYDVKM. This CDR3 region has 15 residues.

This clonotype was seen many times. V is TRBV6-1 and J is TRBJ2-5; the match to TRBD2 covers 12 bases. CDR3 length: 14 residues. The V segment lost 4 bases and the J segment 4 bases; nucleotides outside the gene matches: 1. Germline V lookup: CDR1 MNHNS, CDR2 SASEGT. In DNA form, the CDR3 reads TGTGCCAGCAGTGGACTAGCGGGAGTAGAGACCCAGTACTTC. As protein: CASSGLAGVETQYF.

Many counts were recorded for this clonotype. V is TRBV10-1 and J is TRBJ2-3; D not resolved. V gave up 5 bases and J gave up 4 bases, with 7 bases separating them. The CDR3 loop spans 12 amino acids. CDR1 WNHNN and CDR2 SYGVQD come from the germline V gene (reference sequence). The CDR3 here is CASSMGPDTQYF. The CDR3 nucleotides read TGCGCCAGCAGTATGGGTCCAGATACGCAGTATTTT.

This clonotype is termed medium-sized (0.01 to 0.1%). The chain combines TRBV5-1 with TRBJ2-7; D tentatively reads TRBD1 or TRBD2 (5 bases each). CDR1 and CDR2 (germline): SGHRS, YFSETQ. The ends were cut back, 4 bases at V and 4 bases at J, with 15 bases in the middle. The CDR3 is 14 amino acids. The CDR3: CASSPQGGGYEQYF. The CDR3 DNA sequence: TGCGCCAGCAGCCCGCAAGGTGGGGGTTACGAGCAGTACTTC.

This clonotype is medium-sized in the sample. The chain employs TRBV20-1 and TRBJ1-1; D gene unclear. In germline, CDR1 is DFQATT, CDR2 SNEGSKA (reference sequence). This CDR3 region has 13 residues. The CDR3 spells CSLPPQLNTEAFF. CDR3 DNA: TGCAGCCTCCCCCCACAGTTGAACACTGAAGCTTTCTTT.

This clonotype is medium-sized in the sample. The chain employs TRBV7-6 and TRBJ1-2; D is undetermined. Germline V gene data show CDR1 as SGHVS and CDR2 as FNYEAQ. CDR3 length: 13 amino acids. V was trimmed by 5 bases and J by 0 bases, leaving 7 bases between them. DNA for the CDR3: TGTGCCAGCAGCCCTGACTCTAACTATGGCTACACCTTC. This encodes CASSPDSNYGYTF.

This clonotype was counted between two and nine times. This rearrangement joins TRBV29-1 to TRBJ2-7; TRBD1 matches at 10 bases. V trimming: 6 bases; J trimming: 2 bases; junction bases outside the gene matches: 16. Germline CDR1 is SQVTM and CDR2 is ANQGSEA. The CDR3 contains 17 residues. CDR3: CSVMGQGIAGGTYEQYF. CDR3 bases: TGCAGCGTGATGGGACAGGGGATTGCGGGAGGAACCTACGAGCAGTACTTC.

This clonotype was counted at least ten times. This chain's CDR3 is CASSYYRVSNTGELFF. The CDR3 DNA reads TGTGCCAGCAGTTACTACAGGGTTTCGAACACCGGGGAGCTGTTTTTT. This chain links TRBV6-6 with TRBJ2-2, with D possibly TRBD1 on 6 matching bases. The germline CDR1 and CDR2 sequences are MNHNY and SVGAGI (reference sequence). CDR3 length equals 16 residues. V lost 1 base and J lost 0, with 9 bases in between.

Sample share makes this clonotype medium-sized. The chain is built from TRBV7-9 and TRBJ2-7, with D possibly being TRBD2 (6 bases). Trimming took 5 bases from V and 6 from J, leaving 14 bases between them. Germline V gene sequence: CDR1 SEHNR, CDR2 FQNEAQ (reference sequence). The CDR3 covers 13 residues. Here the CDR3 DNA reads TGTGCCAGCAGCCACCCGACTAGTTCCGAGCAGTACTTC. Translation gives CASSHPTSSEQYF. Together with reference TRBV7-9 and TRBJ2-7, the CDR3 gives the full variable domain: DTGVSQNPRHKITKRGQNVTFRCDPISEHNRLYWYRQTLGQGPEFLTYFQNEAQLEKSRLLSDRFSAERPKGSFSTLEIQRTEQGDSAMYLCASSHPTSSEQYFGPGTRLTVT.